The clone carrying this T cell receptor (beta chain) was observed a few times. The data were obtained in a study of blood T cells in healthy people across ages. Trimming removed 8 bases from V and 5 bases from J, with 19 bases in between. The CDR3 covers 15 residues. Then a second PCR, running roughly 6 to 12 cycles, was carried out with a sample-barcoded 5' primer and a J-beta primer mix. Every sample returned 3 million or more CDR3-containing paired-end reads. TCRdb fed the 5' RACE reads into MiXCR, producing one record per CDR3 protein. This sample carries about 640,000 distinct CDR3 sequences, 58% of them seen once, and the ten largest clones take more than 35%.

The chain links TRBV12-3 or TRBV12-4 to TRBJ2-1; tentatively, D is TRBD1 or TRBD2 (5 bases each). The TCR comes from a man aged 55 to 69 in good health. Sequenced sample: blood. In DNA form, the CDR3 reads TGTGCCAGCGTCCATCAGGGAGTTGTGGACAATGAGCAGTTCTTC. This encodes CASVHQGVVDNEQFF.